This TCR beta chain derives from a study of blood T cell repertoires in COVID-19. Study-level information: Donors in the United States, Italy and Spain gave samples during acute or convalescent COVID-19.

As handled by the study authors: Amplifying reference gene primers gave estimates of nucleated cell counts. Clones were read by immunoSEQ multiplex PCR, and TCRdb kept only the in-frame ones, dropping some. D and trimming were read from the DNA, whereas the V and J calls and clone size are those reported in that table. This table has 250,000 to 300,000 clones, about 88% appearing once. Germline CDR1 and CDR2: MNHEY and SMNVEV (reference sequence). After removal of 6 bases from V and 6 bases from J, the junction contained 10 bases not matched to a gene. This CDR3 has 15 amino acids. This TCR was recovered from a woman aged 30 to 39 with COVID-19, enrolled during active disease. Sample: peripheral blood. This chain links TRBV27 with TRBJ1-2; 10 bases are a match to TRBD1. CDR3 sequence (DNA): TGTGCCAGCAGCCCCTCGACAGGGGGCGTAAATGGCTACACCTTC. Protein sequence: CASSPSTGGVNGYTF.